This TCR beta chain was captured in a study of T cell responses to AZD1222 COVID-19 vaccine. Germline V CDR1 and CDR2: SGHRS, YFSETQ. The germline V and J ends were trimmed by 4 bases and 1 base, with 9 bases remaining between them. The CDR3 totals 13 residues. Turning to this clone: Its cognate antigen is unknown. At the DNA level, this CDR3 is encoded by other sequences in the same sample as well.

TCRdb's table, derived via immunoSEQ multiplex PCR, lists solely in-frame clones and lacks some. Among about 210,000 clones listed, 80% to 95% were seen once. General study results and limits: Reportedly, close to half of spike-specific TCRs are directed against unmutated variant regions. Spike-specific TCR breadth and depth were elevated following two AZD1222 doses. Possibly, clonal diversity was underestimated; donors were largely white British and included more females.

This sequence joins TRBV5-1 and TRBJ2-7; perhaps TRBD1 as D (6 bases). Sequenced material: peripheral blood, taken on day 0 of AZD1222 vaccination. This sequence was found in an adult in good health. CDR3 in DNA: TGCGCCAGCAGCCTAGACAGGTCCTACGAGCAGTACTTC. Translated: CASSLDRSYEQYF.